Each of the 28 T cell receptor beta chains below was sequenced from the same sample in a study of post-analysis software for immune sequencing data. cDNA libraries of TCR beta carried unique molecular identifiers. TCRdb processed the PCR reads anew with MiXCR; each CDR3 protein has one entry. The repertoire consists of 450,000 to 650,000 distinct CDR3 sequences, with roughly 45% occurring once and the leading ten covering around 1.7%. Their antigens are not known. Study-level findings and limits: TRBV5-6, TRBV5-1 and TRBV20-1 were among five TRBV segments more frequent in patients than controls.

Sequenced input: blood. Receptors were obtained from a girl aged 10 to 17 with multiple sclerosis.

The chain links TRBV7-9 to TRBJ2-5; 7 bases agree with TRBD1. V lost 5 bases, J lost 2 bases, and 17 bases stayed unmatched. The CDR3 runs 18 residues. The germline CDR1 and CDR2 sequences are SEHNR and FQNEAQ (reference sequence). CDR3 nucleotide sequence: TGTGCCAGCAGCCAGGCGAGGGGTGGGACAGTCGGACAAGAGACCCAGTACTTC. Amino acids: CASSQARGGTVGQETQYF.

This clonotype occurred a few times. The chain combines TRBV25-1 with TRBJ2-7; D not resolved. Germline CDR1 and CDR2: MGHDK and SYGVNS. The CDR3 covers 13 residues. V was trimmed by 5 bases and J by 1 base, leaving 9 bases between them. CDR3 sequence reads: CASSKPGSYEQYF. DNA for the CDR3: TGTGCCAGCAGTAAACCTGGGTCCTACGAGCAGTACTTC.

This clonotype was detected only once. The chain uses TRBV7-9 and TRBJ2-7, with 8 bases aligning to TRBD1. The CDR3 runs 15 residues. V was clipped by 2 bases and J by 6 bases; unmatched bases: 9. Germline V CDR1 and CDR2: SEHNR, FQNEAQ (reference sequence). In nucleotides, the CDR3 is TGTGCCAGCAGCTTATGGACAGGGCGGTTAGTCGAGCAGTACTTC. Translation: CASSLWTGRLVEQYF.

This clonotype came up a few times. The gene calls are TRBV4-1 and TRBJ2-4; TRBD1 agrees at 9 bases. The CDR3 is 16 residues long. J lost 2 bases, V lost 1 base, and 3 bases had no gene match. CDR1 and CDR2 (germline): MGHRA, YSYEKL. In nucleotides, the CDR3 is TGCGCCAGCAGCCAAGTCGGGACAGGGACCAAAAACATTCAGTACTTC. Translating it yields CASSQVGTGTKNIQYF.

The CDR3 sequence: CASSSDRGPYGYTF. The CDR3 DNA reads as TGTGCCAGCAGCTCAGACAGGGGGCCCTATGGCTACACCTTC. V is TRBV7-2 and J is TRBJ1-2, with 10 positions matching TRBD1. This CDR3 comprises 14 residues. The V gene's germline CDR1 is SGHTA and CDR2 FQGNSA. Trimming took 4 bases from V and 4 from J; bases not matched to a gene: 3.

The chain recombines TRBV10-3 with TRBJ2-7; D unresolved. Germline V gives CDR1 ENHRY, CDR2 SYGVKD. There are 14 residues in the CDR3. Trimming removed 2 bases at V and 1 base at J, with 9 bases between. The CDR3 protein is CAISETDGSYEQYF. The CDR3 nucleotides read TGTGCCATCAGTGAGACGGACGGTTCCTACGAGCAGTACTTC.

The chain uses TRBV5-8 and TRBJ1-2; D unresolved. This CDR3 spans 13 amino acids. CDR1 and CDR2 (germline): SGHTS, YDEGEE. V lost 3 bases and J 8 bases, leaving 14 bases between the germline ends. The CDR3 sequence: CASSWTDNRGYTF. In nucleotides, the CDR3 is TGTGCCAGCAGCTGGACGGATAATCGCGGCTACACCTTC. Drawing the rest from reference TRBV5-8 and TRBJ1-2, the complete variable domain is EAGVTQSPTHLIKTRGQQATLRCSPISGHTSVYWYQQALGLGLQFLLWYDEGEERNRGNFPPRFSGRQFPNYSSELNVNALELEDSALYLCASSWTDNRGYTFGSGTRLTVV.

This sequence joins TRBV2 and TRBJ2-5, with 8 bases that match TRBD1. There are 14 residues in the CDR3. Germline V CDR1 and CDR2: SNHLY, FYNNEI. The trim removed 7 bases at V and 5 bases at J, leaving 9 bases unmatched. CDR3 in DNA: TGTGCCAGCAACCTGGACAGGGAGCGGGAGACCCAGTACTTC. It specifies CASNLDRERETQYF.

V usage is TRBV12-3 or TRBV12-4 and J usage is TRBJ2-1, with a tentative D call TRBD2 (6 bases). The CDR3 sequence is 12 residues long. The V gene lost 7 bases and the J gene lost 7 bases, with 11 bases spanning the gap. The CDR3 region is CASTLGGNEQFF. CDR3 nucleotides: TGTGCCAGCACTTTGGGGGGAAATGAGCAGTTCTTC.

The chain carries TRBV20-1 and TRBJ2-7; 16 bases are shared with TRBD2. CDR1 and CDR2 from the germline V gene are DFQATT and SNEGSKA (reference sequence). The CDR3 has 19 amino acids. Trimming removed 3 bases from V and 0 bases from J; junction bases left unmatched: 11. The DNA of the CDR3 is TGCAGTGCTAGCGCGACGGGACTAGCGGGAGGGTTTCTCTCCTACGAGCAGTACTTC. It specifies CSASATGLAGGFLSYEQYF.

CDR3: CATSTEGVIQPQHF. DNA of the CDR3: TGTGCCACCAGCACGGAAGGGGTTATTCAGCCCCAGCATTTT. V is TRBV15 and J is TRBJ1-5, with a weak D call TRBD1 (5 bases). This CDR3 contains 14 residues. Trimming left V 4 bases short and J 6 bases short, with 13 bases between. In germline, CDR1 is LNHNV, CDR2 YYDKDF (reference sequence).

Of note for this clonotype: Its ends do not fully match the called genes, so a read error is possible. The rearrangement links TRBV5-1 to TRBJ2-7; a weak D match, TRBD1 (6 bases). Per the germline V gene, CDR1 is SGHRS and CDR2 is YFSETQ. The CDR3 is 14 residues long. In nucleotides, the CDR3 is TGCGCCAGCGCTATACAGGGCAGCTCCTACAAGCAGTACTTC. Its translation: CASAIQGSSYKQYF.

This clonotype occurred a few times. The V call is TRBV10-3, the J call TRBJ2-7; a weak D match, TRBD1 (6 bases). Germline CDR1 reads ENHRY; CDR2 reads SYGVKD. The CDR3 contains 11 residues. The CDR3 bases are TGTGCAGCCGGGACAAAAAGCGAGCAGTACTTC. The encoded protein is CAAGTKSEQYF.

This chain links TRBV29-1 with TRBJ1-2, with unresolved D. The CDR3 sequence is 11 residues long. Between the trimmed V and J ends, which lost 5 bases and 8 bases, there was a span of 12 bases. Germline V CDR1 and CDR2: SQVTM, ANQGSEA. CDR3 DNA: TGCAGCGTTACCTCCCTGGGGGGCTACACCTTC. Translated, it gives CSVTSLGGYTF.

In its sample, this clonotype was seen a few times. The gene calls are TRBV20-1 and TRBJ2-3, with TRBD2 matching over 8 bases. CDR3 length: 15 residues. V gave up 3 bases and J gave up 2 bases; unmatched junction bases: 7. CDR1 is DFQATT and CDR2 is SNEGSKA in the germline V gene (reference sequence). The CDR3 DNA sequence: TGCAGTGCTAGGGAAGGCGGGGGGACCACAGATACGCAGTATTTT. It codes for CSAREGGGTTDTQYF.

The chain is built from TRBV12-3 or TRBV12-4 and TRBJ1-1, with unresolved D. V was shortened by 0 bases and J by 8 bases, with 10 bases between the two germline ends. The CDR3 totals 13 residues. The chain's CDR3 is CASSLAADLEAFF. The CDR3 region has the DNA TGTGCCAGCAGTTTAGCGGCGGACTTAGAAGCTTTCTTT.

This clonotype has just a few counts. The rearrangement uses TRBV18 and TRBJ2-1, with TRBD2 as a possible D gene (5 bases). Trimming took 1 base from V and 7 from J, leaving 20 bases between them. The CDR3 has 17 amino acids. The germline CDR1 and CDR2 sequences are KGHSH and LQKENI. This CDR3 reads CASSPLTGRLGKNEQFF. The CDR3 DNA follows: TGTGCCAGCTCACCACTAACGGGAAGACTCGGAAAAAATGAGCAGTTCTTC.

The chain employs TRBV5-5 and TRBJ2-1; D call uncertain. Germline CDR1 is SGHKS and CDR2 is YYEKEE (reference sequence). The CDR3 is 16 residues long. V lost 2 bases and J 5 bases, leaving 17 bases between the germline ends. The CDR3 DNA reads as TGTGCCAGCAGCTTCGGTAGGGCACACTCAAACAATGAGCAGTTCTTC. This codes for CASSFGRAHSNNEQFF. The full variable domain, with the rest looked up from reference TRBV5-5 and TRBJ2-1, is DAGVTQSPTHLIKTRGQQVTLRCSPISGHKSVSWYQQVLGQGPQFIFQYYEKEERGRGNFPDRFSARQFPNYSSELNVNALLLGDSALYLCASSFGRAHSNNEQFFGPGTRLTVL.

This clonotype turned up a few times. This chain uses TRBV6-6 with TRBJ1-5; D is undetermined. CDR1 MNHNY and CDR2 SVGAGI come from the germline V gene (reference sequence). Trimming stripped 7 bases from V and 7 bases from J, with 20 bases between. This CDR3 has 15 residues. The CDR3 coding sequence is TGTGCCAGCACCCTCAAAACAGCTAAGCCCCAGCCCCAGCATTTT. This encodes CASTLKTAKPQPQHF.

This clonotype was seen once. The rearrangement uses TRBV6-2 or TRBV6-3 and TRBJ2-7; no firm D call. CDR1 MNHEY and CDR2 SVGEGT come from the germline V gene. V lost 7 bases and J lost 5, with 12 bases in between. This CDR3 contains 12 residues. The CDR3 loop reads CASNKPWDEQYF. The CDR3, as DNA: TGTGCCAGCAACAAGCCATGGGACGAGCAGTACTTC.

This chain's CDR3 is CASSSRTEKNTEAFF. CDR3 DNA sequence: TGTGCCAGCAGCTCCCGGACCGAAAAGAACACTGAAGCTTTCTTT. This sequence joins TRBV7-9 and TRBJ1-1; no definite D call. V was pared by 4 bases and J by 1 base, with 13 bases between. The CDR3 has 15 residues. Germline V gene data show CDR1 as SEHNR and CDR2 as FQNEAQ (reference sequence).

The chain is built from TRBV20-1 and TRBJ2-4, with a tentative D call TRBD2 (5 bases). Per germline, CDR1 DFQATT and CDR2 SNEGSKA (reference sequence). This CDR3 region has 15 residues. V was clipped by 6 bases and J by 0 bases, with 15 bases between them. The CDR3 DNA reads as TGCAGTGCCCAACCCCCCGGGATAGCCAAAAACATTCAGTACTTC. It yields the protein CSAQPPGIAKNIQYF.

This clonotype appeared a single time. The chain joins TRBV7-6 to TRBJ1-5; no reliable D call. CDR1 and CDR2 from the germline V gene are SGHVS and FNYEAQ. This CDR3 has 13 residues. The V end lost 1 base, the J end lost 4 bases, and 5 bases lay between the germline ends. The CDR3 DNA sequence: TGTGCCAGCAGCTTAGAGGATAATCAGCCCCAGCATTTT. It translates to CASSLEDNQPQHF.

The V and J genes are TRBV6-5 and TRBJ2-1; maybe TRBD1 (6 bases). Germline CDR1 reads MNHEY; CDR2 reads SVGAGI. Trimming cost V 9 bases and J 10 bases, with 13 bases left between them. This CDR3 has 11 residues. CDR3 residues: CASRRTGEQFF. The CDR3 coding sequence is TGTGCCAGTCGGCGCACAGGGGAGCAGTTCTTC.

A remark on this clonotype: A much larger clone differs from this one at a single base, so this may be a read error. The chain joins TRBV15 to TRBJ2-6, with a tentative D call TRBD1 (5 bases). This CDR3 contains 17 residues. The germline V gene has CDR1 LNHNV and CDR2 YYDKDF (reference sequence). The CDR3: CATSGSLTGSGANVRTF. The CDR3 nucleotides are TGTGCCACCAGCGGTTCATTAACAGGCTCTGGGGCCAACGTCCGGACTTTC.

In DNA, the CDR3 is TGTGCCAGCAGTTACCAGACAGGGGTAGAGACCCAGTACTTC. Encoded protein: CASSYQTGVETQYF. The chain uses TRBV6-6 and TRBJ2-5; 8 nucleotides align to TRBD1. Germline CDR1 and CDR2: MNHNY and SVGAGI (reference sequence). CDR3 length equals 14 residues. V shed 2 bases, J shed 4 bases, and the junction held 3 bases outside the gene matches.

This clonotype was seen a single time. This rearrangement joins TRBV5-6 to TRBJ1-2; D possibly corresponds to TRBD1 (5 bases). V dropped 5 bases and J dropped 5 bases, with 13 bases sitting between them. There are 13 residues in the CDR3. Germline values: CDR1 SGHDT, CDR2 YYEEEE. CDR3 DNA: TGTGCCAGCAGTTCTGTGGACAAATATGGCTACACCTTC. It translates to CASSSVDKYGYTF. Filled out from reference TRBV5-6 and TRBJ1-2, the complete variable domain reads DAGVTQSPTHLIKTRGQQVTLRCSPKSGHDTVSWYQQALGQGPQFIFQYYEEEERQRGNFPDRFSGHQFPNYSSELNVNALLLGDSALYLCASSSVDKYGYTFGSGTRLTVV.

The gene calls are TRBV7-9 and TRBJ2-7, with D possibly TRBD2 on 7 matching bases. Germline V gene data show CDR1 as SEHNR and CDR2 as FQNEAQ (reference sequence). The CDR3 loop spans 15 amino acids. Trimming stripped 1 base from V and 6 bases from J, with 16 bases between. Here the CDR3 DNA reads TGTGCCAGCAGCTTAGTTCCGGGGGGCGCGGCCGAGCAGTACTTC. Encoded protein: CASSLVPGGAAEQYF.